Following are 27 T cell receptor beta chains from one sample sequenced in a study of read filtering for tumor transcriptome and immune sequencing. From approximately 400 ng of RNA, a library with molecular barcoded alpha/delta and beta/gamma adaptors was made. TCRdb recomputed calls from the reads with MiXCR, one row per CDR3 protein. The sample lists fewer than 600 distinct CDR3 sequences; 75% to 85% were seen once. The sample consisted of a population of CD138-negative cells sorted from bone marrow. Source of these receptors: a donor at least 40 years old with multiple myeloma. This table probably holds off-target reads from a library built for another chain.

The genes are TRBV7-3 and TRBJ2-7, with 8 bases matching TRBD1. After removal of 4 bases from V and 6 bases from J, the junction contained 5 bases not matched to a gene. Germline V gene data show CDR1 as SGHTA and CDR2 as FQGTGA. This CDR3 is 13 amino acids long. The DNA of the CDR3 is TGTGCCAGCAGCTCTTCGACAGGGGCCGAGCAGTACTTC. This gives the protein CASSSSTGAEQYF. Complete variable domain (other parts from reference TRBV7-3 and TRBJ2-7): GAGVSQTPSNKVTEKGKYVELRCDPISGHTALYWYRQSLGQGPEFLIYFQGTGAADDSGLPNDRFFAVRPEGSVSTLKIQRTERGDSAVYLCASSSSTGAEQYFGPGTRLTVT.

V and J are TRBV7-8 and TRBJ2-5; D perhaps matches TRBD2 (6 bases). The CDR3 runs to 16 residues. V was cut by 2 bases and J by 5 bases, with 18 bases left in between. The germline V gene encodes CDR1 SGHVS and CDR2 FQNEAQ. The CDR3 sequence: CASSLSSSGGQETQYF. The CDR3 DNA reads TGTGCCAGCAGCTTATCCAGCTCAGGAGGGCAGGAGACCCAGTACTTC. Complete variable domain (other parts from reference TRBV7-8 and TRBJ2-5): GAGVSQSPRYKVAKRGQDVALRCDPISGHVSLFWYQQALGQGPEFLTYFQNEAQLDKSGLPSDRFFAERPEGSVSTLKIQRTQQEDSAVYLCASSLSSSGGQETQYFGPGTRLLVL.

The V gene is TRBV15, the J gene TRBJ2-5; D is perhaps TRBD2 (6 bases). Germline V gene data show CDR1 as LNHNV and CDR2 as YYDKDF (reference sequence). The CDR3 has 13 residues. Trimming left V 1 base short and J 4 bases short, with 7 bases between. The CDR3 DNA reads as TGTGCCACCAGCAGAGTGGGGGGAGAGACCCAGTACTTC. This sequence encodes CATSRVGGETQYF. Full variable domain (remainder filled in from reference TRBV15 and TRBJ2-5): DAMVIQNPRYQVTQFGKPVTLSCSQTLNHNVMYWYQQKSSQAPKLLFHYYDKDFNNEADTPDNFQSRRPNTSFCFLDIRSPGLGDTAMYLCATSRVGGETQYFGPGTRLLVL.

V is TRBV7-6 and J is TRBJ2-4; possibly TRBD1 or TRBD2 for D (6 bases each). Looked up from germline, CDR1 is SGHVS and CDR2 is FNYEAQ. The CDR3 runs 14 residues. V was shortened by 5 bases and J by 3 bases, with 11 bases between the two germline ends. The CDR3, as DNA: TGTGCCAGCAGCCCACAGGGAGGCAAAAACATTCAGTACTTC. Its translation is CASSPQGGKNIQYF. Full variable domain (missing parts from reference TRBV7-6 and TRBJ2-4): GAGVSQSPRYKVTKRGQDVALRCDPISGHVSLYWYRQALGQGPEFLTYFNYEAQQDKSGLPNDRFSAERPEGSISTLTIQRTEQRDSAMYRCASSPQGGKNIQYFGAGTRLSVL.

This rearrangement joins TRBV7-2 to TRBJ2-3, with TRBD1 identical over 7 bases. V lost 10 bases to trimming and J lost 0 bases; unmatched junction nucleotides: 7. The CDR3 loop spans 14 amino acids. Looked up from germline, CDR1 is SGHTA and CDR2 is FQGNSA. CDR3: CATGTATSTDTQYF. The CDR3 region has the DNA TGTGCCACAGGGACAGCCACTAGCACAGATACGCAGTATTTT. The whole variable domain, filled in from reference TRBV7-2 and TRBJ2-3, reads GAGVSQSPSNKVTEKGKDVELRCDPISGHTALYWYRQSLGQGLEFLIYFQGNSAPDKSGLPSDRFSAERTGGSVSTLTIQRTQQEDSAVYLCATGTATSTDTQYFGPGTRLTVL.

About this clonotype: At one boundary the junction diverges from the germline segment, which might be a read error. CDR3 region: CAWSSIGVRQPRHF. The CDR3 DNA follows: TGTGCCTGGAGCTCCATAGGGGTGAGGCAGCCCCGGCATTTT. The chain recombines TRBV30 with TRBJ1-5, with D possibly being TRBD1 (5 bases). This CDR3 spans 14 amino acids. Per the germline V gene, CDR1 is GTSNPN and CDR2 is SVGIG (reference sequence).

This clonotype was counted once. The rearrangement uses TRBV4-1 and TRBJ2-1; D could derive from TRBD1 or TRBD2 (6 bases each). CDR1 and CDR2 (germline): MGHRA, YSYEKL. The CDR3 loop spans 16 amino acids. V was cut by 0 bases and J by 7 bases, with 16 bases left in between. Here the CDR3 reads CASSQDQDRGRNEQFF. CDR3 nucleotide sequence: TGCGCCAGCAGCCAAGATCAAGATAGGGGGAGGAATGAGCAGTTCTTC.

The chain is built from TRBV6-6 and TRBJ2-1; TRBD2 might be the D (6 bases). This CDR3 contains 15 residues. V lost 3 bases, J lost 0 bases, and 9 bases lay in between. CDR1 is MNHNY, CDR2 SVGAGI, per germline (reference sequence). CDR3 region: CASSYGGSSYNEQFF. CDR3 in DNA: TGTGCCAGCAGTTATGGGGGGAGCTCCTACAATGAGCAGTTCTTC.

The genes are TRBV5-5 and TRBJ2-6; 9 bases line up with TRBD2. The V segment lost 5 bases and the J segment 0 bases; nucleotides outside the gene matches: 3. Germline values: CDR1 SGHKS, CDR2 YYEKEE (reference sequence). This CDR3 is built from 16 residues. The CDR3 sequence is CASRPAGGSGANVLTF. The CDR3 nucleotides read TGTGCCAGCAGACCAGCGGGGGGCTCTGGGGCCAACGTCCTGACTTTC.

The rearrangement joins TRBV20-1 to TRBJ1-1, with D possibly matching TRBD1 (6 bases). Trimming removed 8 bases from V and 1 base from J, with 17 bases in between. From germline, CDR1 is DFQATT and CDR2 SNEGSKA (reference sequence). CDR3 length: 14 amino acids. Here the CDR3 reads CSYHQTGQNTEAFF. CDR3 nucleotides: TGCAGTTACCACCAGACAGGCCAGAACACTGAAGCTTTCTTT.

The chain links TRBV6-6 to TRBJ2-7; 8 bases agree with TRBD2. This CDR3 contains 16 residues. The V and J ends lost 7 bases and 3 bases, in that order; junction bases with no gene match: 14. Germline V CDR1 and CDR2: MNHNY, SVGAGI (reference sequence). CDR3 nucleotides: TGTGCCAGCACCCCGGGAGGGCAGGGGCATCACTACGAGCAGTACTTC. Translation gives CASTPGGQGHHYEQYF.

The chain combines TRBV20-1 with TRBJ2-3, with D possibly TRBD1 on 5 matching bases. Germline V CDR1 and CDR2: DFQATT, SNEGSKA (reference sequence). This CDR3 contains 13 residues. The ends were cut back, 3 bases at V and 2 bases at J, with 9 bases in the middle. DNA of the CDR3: TGCAGTGCTAGGGGGCCTAACACAGATACGCAGTATTTT. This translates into CSARGPNTDTQYF.

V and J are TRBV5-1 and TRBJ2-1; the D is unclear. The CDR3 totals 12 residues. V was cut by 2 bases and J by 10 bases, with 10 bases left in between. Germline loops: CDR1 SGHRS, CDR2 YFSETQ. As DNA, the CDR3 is TGCGCCAGCAGCTTTGGGGTTATGGAGCAGTTCTTC. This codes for CASSFGVMEQFF.

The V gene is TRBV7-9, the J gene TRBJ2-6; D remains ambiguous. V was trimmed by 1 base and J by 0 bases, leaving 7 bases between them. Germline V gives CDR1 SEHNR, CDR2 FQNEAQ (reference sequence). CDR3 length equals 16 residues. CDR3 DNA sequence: TGTGCCAGCAGCTTAGAGATCCACTCTGGGGCCAACGTCCTGACTTTC. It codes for CASSLEIHSGANVLTF.

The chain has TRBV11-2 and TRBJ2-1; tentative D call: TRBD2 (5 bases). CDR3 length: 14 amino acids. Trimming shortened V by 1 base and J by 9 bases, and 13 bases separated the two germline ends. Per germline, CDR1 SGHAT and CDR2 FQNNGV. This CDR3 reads CASSLVGSESEQFF. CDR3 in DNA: TGTGCCAGCAGCTTAGTAGGTAGCGAGAGTGAGCAGTTCTTC.

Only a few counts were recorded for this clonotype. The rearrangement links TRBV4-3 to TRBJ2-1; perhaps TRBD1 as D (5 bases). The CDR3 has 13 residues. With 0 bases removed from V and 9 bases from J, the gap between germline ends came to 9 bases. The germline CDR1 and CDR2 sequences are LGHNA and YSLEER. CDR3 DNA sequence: TGCGCCAGCAGCCAAGATGGGGCTTTTGAGCAGTTCTTC. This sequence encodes CASSQDGAFEQFF.

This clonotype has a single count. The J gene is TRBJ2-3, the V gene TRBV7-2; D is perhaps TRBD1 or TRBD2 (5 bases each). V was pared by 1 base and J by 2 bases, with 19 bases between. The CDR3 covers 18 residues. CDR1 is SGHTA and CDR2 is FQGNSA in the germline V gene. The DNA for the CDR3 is TGTGCCAGCAGCTTAGGGATGCTTTCCCACGGGACCACAGATACGCAGTATTTT. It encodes CASSLGMLSHGTTDTQYF.

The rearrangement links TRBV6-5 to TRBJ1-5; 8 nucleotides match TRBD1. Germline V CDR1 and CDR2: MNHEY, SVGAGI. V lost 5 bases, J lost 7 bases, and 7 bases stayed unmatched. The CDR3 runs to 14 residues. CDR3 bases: TGTGCCAGCAGTCCTCGGACAGGGAGGCAGCCCCAGCATTTT. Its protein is CASSPRTGRQPQHF.

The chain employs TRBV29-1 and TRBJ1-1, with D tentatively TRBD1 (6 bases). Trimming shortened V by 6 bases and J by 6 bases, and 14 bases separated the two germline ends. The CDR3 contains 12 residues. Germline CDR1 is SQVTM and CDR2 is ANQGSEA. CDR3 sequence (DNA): TGCAGCGTCAAAATCGGGGGCTCTGAAGCTTTCTTT. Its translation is CSVKIGGSEAFF.

DNA of the CDR3: TGCAGTGCTAGAGATCATAACTTCATGAACACTGAAGCTTTCTTT. The encoded protein is CSARDHNFMNTEAFF. The rearrangement joins TRBV20-1 to TRBJ1-1; D gene uncertain. CDR3 length: 15 amino acids. CDR1 is DFQATT, CDR2 SNEGSKA, per germline (reference sequence). The ends were cut back, 0 bases at V and 0 bases at J, with 11 bases in the middle.

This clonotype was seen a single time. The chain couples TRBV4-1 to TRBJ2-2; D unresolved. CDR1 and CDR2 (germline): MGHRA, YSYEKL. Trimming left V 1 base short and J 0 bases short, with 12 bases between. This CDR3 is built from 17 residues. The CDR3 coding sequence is TGCGCCAGCAGCCAAGCACAGACGAGCGCGAACACCGGGGAGCTGTTTTTT. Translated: CASSQAQTSANTGELFF.

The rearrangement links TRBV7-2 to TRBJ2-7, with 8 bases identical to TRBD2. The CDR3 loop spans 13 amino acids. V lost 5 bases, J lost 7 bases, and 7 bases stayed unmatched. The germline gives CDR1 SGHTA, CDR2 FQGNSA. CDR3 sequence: CASSPRGGREQYF. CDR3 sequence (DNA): TGTGCCAGCAGCCCCCGGGGGGGGAGGGAGCAGTACTTC.

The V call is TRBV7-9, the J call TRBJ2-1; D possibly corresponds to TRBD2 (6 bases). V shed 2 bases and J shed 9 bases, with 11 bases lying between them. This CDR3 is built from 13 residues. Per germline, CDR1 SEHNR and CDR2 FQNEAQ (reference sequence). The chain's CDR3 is CASSLYLGGEQFF. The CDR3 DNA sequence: TGTGCCAGCAGCTTATATCTGGGAGGTGAGCAGTTCTTC.

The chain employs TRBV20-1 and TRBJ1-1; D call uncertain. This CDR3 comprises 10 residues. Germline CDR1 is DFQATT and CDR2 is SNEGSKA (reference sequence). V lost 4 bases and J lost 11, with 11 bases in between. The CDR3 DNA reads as TGCAGTGCTACCCAGGAGGTCGCTTTCTTT. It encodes CSATQEVAFF.

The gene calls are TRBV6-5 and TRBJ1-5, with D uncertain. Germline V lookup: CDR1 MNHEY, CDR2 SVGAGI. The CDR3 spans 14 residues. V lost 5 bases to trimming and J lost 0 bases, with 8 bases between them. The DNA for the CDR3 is TGTGCCAGCAGTCAGACGAATAGCAATCAGCCCCAGCATTTT. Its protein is CASSQTNSNQPQHF.

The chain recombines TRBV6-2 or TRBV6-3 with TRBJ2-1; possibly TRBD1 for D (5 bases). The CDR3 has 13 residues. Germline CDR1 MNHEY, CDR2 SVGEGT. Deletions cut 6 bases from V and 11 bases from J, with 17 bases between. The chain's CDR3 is CASRPQGVGQQFF. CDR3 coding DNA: TGTGCCAGCAGACCTCAAGGGGTTGGCCAGCAGTTCTTC.

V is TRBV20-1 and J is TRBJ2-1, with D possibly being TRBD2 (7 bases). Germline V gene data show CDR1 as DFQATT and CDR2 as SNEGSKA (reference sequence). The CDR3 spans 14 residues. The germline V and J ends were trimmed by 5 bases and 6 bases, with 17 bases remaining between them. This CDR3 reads CSARPPGGRNEQFF. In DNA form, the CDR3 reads TGCAGTGCTCGACCTCCGGGGGGCCGCAATGAGCAGTTCTTC.